This TCR beta chain was sequenced for a study of cytomegalovirus exposure and HLA in healthy donors. At the level of the study: Of the donors genotyped, approximately 430 in all, 80% to 85% fell in the Caucasian-associated ancestry cluster. Broader study findings: Later analysis found that TCR beta chains associated with HLA were more clonally expanded than other, equally common chains. Among TCR sequences, most were rare, though some public TCRs appeared in many donors.

About this clone: Antigen unknown.

Germline V gene data show CDR1 as SGDLS and CDR2 as YYNGEE. The length of the CDR3 is 16 residues. V was clipped by 2 bases and J by 5 bases; unmatched bases: 4. The PCR made use of 60 Vbeta and 13 Jbeta primers. TCRdb's table, derived via immunoSEQ multiplex PCR, lists solely in-frame clones and lacks some. Of 90,000 or so clones detected, roughly 77% appear once; the ten largest clones hold about 4%. This TCR derives from a man in his sixties in good health and CMV-seronegative. The sample taken for sequencing was PBMCs. The chain couples TRBV9 to TRBJ2-1, with 13 bases identical to TRBD2. CDR3 sequence: CASSVGGLAGNNEQFF. Here the CDR3 DNA reads TGTGCCAGCAGCGTTGGGGGACTAGCGGGGAACAATGAGCAGTTCTTC. The whole variable domain, remainder taken from reference TRBV9 and TRBJ2-1, is DSGVTQTPKHLITATGQRVTLRCSPRSGDLSVYWYQQSLDQGLQFLIQYYNGEERAKGNILERFSAQQFPDLHSELNLSSLELGDSALYFCASSVGGLAGNNEQFFGPGTRLTVL.